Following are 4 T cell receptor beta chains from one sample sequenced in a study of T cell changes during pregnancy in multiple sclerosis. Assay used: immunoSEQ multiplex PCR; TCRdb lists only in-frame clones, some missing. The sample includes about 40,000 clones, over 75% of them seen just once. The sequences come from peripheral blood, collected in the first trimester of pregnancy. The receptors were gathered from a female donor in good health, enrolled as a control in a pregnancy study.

The CDR3 coding sequence is TGTGCCAGCAGCTCGGGACTAGCTGAAGATACGCAGTATTTT. This encodes CASSSGLAEDTQYF. The chain has TRBV7-2 and TRBJ2-3, with TRBD2 matching over 9 bases. Germline CDR1 reads SGHTA; CDR2 reads FQGNSA. This CDR3 spans 14 amino acids. The ends lost 4 bases at V and 5 bases at J; junction bases unmatched: 4.

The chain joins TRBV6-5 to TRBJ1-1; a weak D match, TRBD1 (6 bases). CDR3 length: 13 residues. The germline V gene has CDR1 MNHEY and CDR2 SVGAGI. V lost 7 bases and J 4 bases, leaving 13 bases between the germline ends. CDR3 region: CASTNGGPTEAFF. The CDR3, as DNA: TGTGCCAGCACCAATGGGGGCCCCACTGAAGCTTTCTTT.

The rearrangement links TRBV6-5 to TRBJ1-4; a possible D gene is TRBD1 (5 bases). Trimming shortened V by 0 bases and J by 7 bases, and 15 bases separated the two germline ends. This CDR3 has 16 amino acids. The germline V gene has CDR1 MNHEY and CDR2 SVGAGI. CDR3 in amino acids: CASSYSVTGGSEKLFF. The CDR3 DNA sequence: TGTGCCAGCAGTTACTCCGTCACGGGGGGGAGTGAAAAACTGTTTTTT.

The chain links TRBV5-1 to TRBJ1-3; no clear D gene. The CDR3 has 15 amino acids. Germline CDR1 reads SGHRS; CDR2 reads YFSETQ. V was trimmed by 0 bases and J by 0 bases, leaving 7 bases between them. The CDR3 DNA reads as TGCGCCAGCAGCTTGGACAGCTTCTCTGGAAACACCATATATTTT. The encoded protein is CASSLDSFSGNTIYF.